What follows are 26 T cell receptor beta chains derived from one specimen sequenced in a study of blood T cell repertoires in COVID-19. Here immunoSEQ multiplex PCR was the method, and the copy in TCRdb shows in-frame clones only, minus some. The sample carries 330,000 or so clones, roughly 86% recorded once. Material: PBMCs or T cells enriched from blood (not recorded which). These receptors all stem from a woman younger than 45 who had been exposed to COVID-19.

V and J are TRBV5-1 and TRBJ1-2; 7 bases agree with TRBD1. The CDR3 totals 15 residues. With 3 bases clipped from V and 5 bases from J, the junction kept 10 bases outside the gene matches. Germline loops: CDR1 SGHRS, CDR2 YFSETQ. CDR3 residues: CASSSLGTAGYGYTF. The CDR3 DNA reads TGCGCCAGCAGCTCGCTAGGGACAGCCGGTTATGGCTACACCTTC.

This chain uses TRBV12-3 or TRBV12-4 with TRBJ2-3, with 8 nucleotides matching TRBD2. Trimming at V came to 8 bases and at J to 6 bases, leaving 7 bases not matched to a gene. The CDR3 is made up of 13 amino acids. The CDR3 loop reads CASQDSGADTQYF. DNA of the CDR3: TGTGCCAGCCAGGATAGCGGGGCTGATACGCAGTATTTT.

J is TRBJ2-7 and V is TRBV15; D remains unclear. Germline V CDR1 and CDR2: LNHNV, YYDKDF (reference sequence). There are 13 residues in the CDR3. Trimming took off 0 bases at V and 6 bases at J, with 9 bases between the two ends. The CDR3 sequence is CATSRDTPSEQYF. CDR3 bases: TGTGCCACCAGCAGAGATACCCCTAGCGAGCAGTACTTC.

The chain uses TRBV10-2 and TRBJ1-5; D not certain. V was cut by 0 bases and J by 7 bases, with 7 bases left in between. The CDR3 is 13 amino acids. Germline CDR1 reads WSHSY; CDR2 reads SAAADI. The CDR3 protein is CASSESRSQPQHF. Here the CDR3 DNA reads TGCGCCAGCAGTGAGTCGAGATCCCAGCCCCAGCATTTT.

The chain uses TRBV11-3 and TRBJ2-4; D is possibly TRBD1 (5 bases). Germline lookup yields CDR1 SGHNT and CDR2 YENEEA. V lost 9 bases and J lost 0, with 12 bases in between. The CDR3 has 14 amino acids. CDR3 sequence (DNA): TGTGCCAGTGGTCCAGGGCCAGCCAAAAACATTCAGTACTTC. The encoded protein is CASGPGPAKNIQYF.

In nucleotides, the CDR3 is TGTGCCTGGAGAAAATCAGGGGCCCCTGAAGCTTTCTTT. It codes for CAWRKSGAPEAFF. The chain couples TRBV30 to TRBJ1-1; possibly TRBD1 for D (6 bases). The CDR3 covers 13 residues. Trimming pared 3 bases from V and 6 bases from J, leaving 14 bases between. Germline V CDR1 and CDR2: GTSNPN, SVGIG (reference sequence). Variable domain in full (rest from reference TRBV30 and TRBJ1-1): SQTIHQWPATLVQPVGSPLSLECTVEGTSNPNLYWYRQAAGRGLQLLFYSVGIGQISSEVPQNLSASRPQDRQFILSSKKLLLSDSGFYLCAWRKSGAPEAFFGQGTRLTVV.

The rearrangement links TRBV19 to TRBJ2-1; no reliable D call. V lost 3 bases to trimming and J lost 0 bases, with 9 bases between them. The CDR3 runs 15 residues. Germline CDR1 reads LNHDA; CDR2 reads SQIVND (reference sequence). This chain's CDR3 is CASSMQHSSYNEQFF. In DNA form, the CDR3 reads TGTGCCAGTAGTATGCAGCACAGCTCCTACAATGAGCAGTTCTTC.

V is TRBV30 and J is TRBJ2-1; 7 bases fit TRBD1. Per the germline V gene, CDR1 is GTSNPN and CDR2 is SVGIG (reference sequence). CDR3 length equals 13 residues. V gave up 1 base and J gave up 4 bases; unmatched junction bases: 1. In DNA form, the CDR3 reads TGTGCCTGGAGTGGACAGGGTTACAATGAGCAGTTCTTC. Its protein is CAWSGQGYNEQFF.

The chain uses TRBV7-3 and TRBJ2-1; 10 positions agree with TRBD2. The CDR3 has 15 residues. The germline V gene has CDR1 SGHTA and CDR2 FQGTGA. J lost 8 bases, V lost 2 bases, and 6 bases had no gene match. CDR3 in amino acids: CASSLGASGSDEQFF. CDR3 nucleotides: TGTGCCAGCAGCTTAGGGGCTAGCGGGAGTGATGAGCAGTTCTTC.

The J gene is TRBJ2-1, the V gene TRBV24-1, with 7 bases that match TRBD1. Trimming cost V 4 bases and J 3 bases; bases outside gene matches: 14. From germline, CDR1 is KGHDR and CDR2 SFDVKD. The CDR3 has 18 residues. The CDR3 coding sequence is TGTGCCACCAGTGAAGGATCGGCCAGACAGGGTTTCTACAATGAGCAGTTCTTC. It is translated as CATSEGSARQGFYNEQFF.

The CDR3 DNA sequence: TGTGCCAGCTCACCTCCCGGGAGGGGCAACACTGAAGCTTTCTTT. Translated, it gives CASSPPGRGNTEAFF. The chain links TRBV18 to TRBJ1-1; a weak D match, TRBD1 (5 bases). Germline V gene data show CDR1 as KGHSH and CDR2 as LQKENI. The V and J ends lost 3 bases and 2 bases respectively, with 13 bases between them. The CDR3 has 15 amino acids.

In the case of this clone: The junction departs from the called germline gene at one end, perhaps through a read error. V and J are TRBV7-7 and TRBJ2-5; TRBD1 matches at 11 bases. Germline loops: CDR1 SSHAT, CDR2 FNYEAQ (reference sequence). There are 15 residues in the CDR3. The CDR3 here is CASSSGTGGQETQYF. In DNA form, the CDR3 reads TGTGCTAGCAGCTCCGGGACAGGGGGCCAAGAGACCCAGTACTTC.

This clone has just one count. One end of the junction does not line up with germline, which may come from a read error. The chain is built from TRBV18 and TRBJ1-2, with a weak D call TRBD1 (6 bases). The length of the CDR3 is 11 residues. Germline CDR1 is KGHSH and CDR2 is LQKENI. This CDR3 reads CASSPGQSRTF. The CDR3 bases are TGTGCCAGCTCACCCGGACAGTCGAGGACGTTC. Drawing the rest from reference TRBV18 and TRBJ1-2, the complete variable domain is NAGVMQNPRHLVRRRGQEARLRCSPMKGHSHVYWYRQLPEEGLKFMVYLQKENIIDESGMPKERFSAEFPKEGPSILRIQQVVRGDSAAYFCASSPGQSRTFGSGTRLTVV.

This clone was found once. The chain has TRBV7-9 and TRBJ1-2; 11 nucleotides match TRBD1. Trimming removed 1 base from V and 2 bases from J; junction bases left unmatched: 0. Germline values: CDR1 SEHNR, CDR2 FQNEAQ (reference sequence). The CDR3 is made up of 15 amino acids. The CDR3 DNA follows: TGTGCCAGCAGCTTAGGGGACAGGGGGAACTATGGCTACACCTTC. It codes for CASSLGDRGNYGYTF.

This clone occurred a few times. At one boundary the junction diverges from the germline segment, which might be a read error. The chain links TRBV7-3 to TRBJ1-2; 9 bases are shared with TRBD1. CDR3 size: 13 residues. Germline CDR1 SGHTA, CDR2 FQGTGA. This CDR3 reads CASSLTGGHGYTF. The CDR3 DNA follows: TGTGCCAGCAGCCTAACAGGGGGCCATGGCTACACCTTC. The entire variable domain, with the rest obtained from reference TRBV7-3 and TRBJ1-2, is as follows: GAGVSQTPSNKVTEKGKYVELRCDPISGHTALYWYRQSLGQGPEFLIYFQGTGAADDSGLPNDRFFAVRPEGSVSTLKIQRTERGDSAVYLCASSLTGGHGYTFGSGTRLTVV.

The rearrangement uses TRBV5-6 and TRBJ1-5; D is possibly TRBD1 (5 bases). V was cut by 4 bases and J by 3 bases, with 17 bases left in between. Germline CDR1 SGHDT, CDR2 YYEEEE. This CDR3 has 16 amino acids. The CDR3 is CASSLGPSLINQPQHF. The DNA of the CDR3 is TGTGCCAGCAGCCTGGGGCCCTCCCTGATCAATCAGCCCCAGCATTTT.

V is TRBV5-8 and J is TRBJ1-1, with 8 bases identical to TRBD1. The CDR3 consists of 16 residues. Germline values: CDR1 SGHTS, CDR2 YDEGEE. The trim removed 2 bases at V and 3 bases at J, leaving 9 bases unmatched. CDR3 DNA: TGTGCCAGCAGCTTCCACAGGGGGATAAAGGACACTGAAGCTTTCTTT. As protein: CASSFHRGIKDTEAFF.

This chain uses TRBV20-1 with TRBJ2-2; TRBD2 agrees at 11 bases. The germline gives CDR1 DFQATT, CDR2 SNEGSKA (reference sequence). This CDR3 spans 18 amino acids. V gave up 3 bases and J gave up 1 base; unmatched junction bases: 10. Here the CDR3 DNA reads TGCAGTGCTAGTACCATTAGCGGGAGGGCCGAGAACACCGGGGAGCTGTTTTTT. It is translated as CSASTISGRAENTGELFF.

The chain couples TRBV3-1 (or the pseudogene TRBV3-2) to TRBJ2-5; 12 bases map to TRBD2. The CDR3 is 16 residues long. Germline-derived CDR1 and CDR2 are LGHDT and YNNKEL (reference sequence). With V trimmed by 4 bases and J by 5 bases, 8 bases remained unmatched. This CDR3 reads CASSRLAGGPAETQYF. The CDR3 region has the DNA TGTGCCAGCAGCCGGCTAGCGGGAGGGCCTGCGGAGACCCAGTACTTC.

The CDR3 DNA reads as TGCGCCAGCAGCTTGGATGGGACAGGGGGTCCTATCTCTGGAAACACCATATATTTT. This gives the protein CASSLDGTGGPISGNTIYF. The chain joins TRBV5-1 to TRBJ1-3; 11 positions agree with TRBD1. The CDR3 spans 19 residues. With V trimmed by 0 bases and J by 0 bases, 8 bases remained unmatched. CDR1 is SGHRS, CDR2 YFSETQ, per germline.

This chain connects TRBV11-3 to TRBJ1-2; TRBD1 matches at 9 bases. The germline V gene encodes CDR1 SGHNT and CDR2 YENEEA. The V segment lost 5 bases and the J segment 8 bases; nucleotides outside the gene matches: 9. The CDR3 has 14 amino acids. CDR3 nucleotide sequence: TGTGCCAGCAGCGTAAGAACAGGGGGCGGAGGCTACACCTTC. Its translation is CASSVRTGGGGYTF.

This rearrangement joins TRBV27 to TRBJ2-5; TRBD1 might be the D (6 bases). This CDR3 has 14 amino acids. CDR1 and CDR2 (germline): MNHEY, SMNVEV (reference sequence). The V and J ends lost 5 bases and 0 bases respectively, with 10 bases between them. CDR3 sequence reads: CASSHRVNQETQYF. The CDR3 bases are TGTGCCAGCAGTCACAGGGTGAACCAAGAGACCCAGTACTTC.

This clone was observed a handful of times. The CDR3 DNA follows: TGCGCCAGCAGCTTGGGCCTCCTAGCAACTAATGAAAAACTGTTTTTT. Translated, it gives CASSLGLLATNEKLFF. The rearrangement joins TRBV5-1 to TRBJ1-4; D gene unclear. This CDR3 has 16 residues. Germline-derived CDR1 and CDR2 are SGHRS and YFSETQ. Between the trimmed V and J ends, which lost 0 bases and 0 bases, there was a span of 9 bases.

V gene TRBV7-2 combines with J gene TRBJ2-6; a weak D match, TRBD1 (6 bases). This CDR3 region has 16 residues. Germline V gene data show CDR1 as SGHTA and CDR2 as FQGNSA. The ends were cut back, 1 base at V and 2 bases at J, with 9 bases in the middle. The CDR3 bases are TGTGCCAGCAGCTTAGTTGGGGGCCCTGGGGCCAACGTCCTGACTTTC. Translation gives CASSLVGGPGANVLTF.

This chain joins TRBV19 and TRBJ2-5, with TRBD2 matching over 8 bases. CDR3 size: 17 residues. The V gene end was trimmed by 5 bases and the J gene end by 5 bases; junction bases not matched to a gene: 16. Germline V gives CDR1 LNHDA, CDR2 SQIVND (reference sequence). The CDR3, as DNA: TGTGCCAGTAGTCTTCGGACTAGCTCACTTTCGTGGGAGACCCAGTACTTC. Residues: CASSLRTSSLSWETQYF.

This chain uses TRBV9 with TRBJ2-1; possibly TRBD2 for D (6 bases). V shed 0 bases and J shed 3 bases, with 16 bases lying between them. This CDR3 region has 17 residues. The germline CDR1 and CDR2 sequences are SGDLS and YYNGEE. CDR3 residues: CASSVAALASLYNEQFF. The CDR3, as DNA: TGTGCCAGCAGCGTAGCTGCGCTAGCGAGCCTCTACAATGAGCAGTTCTTC.